The clone carrying this TCR beta chain was recorded a few times. The data stem from a study of T cells after yellow fever vaccination. Study details: Fractions low in cell number were prepared with SMART-Seq v4 Ultra Low Input.

The CDR3 is made up of 16 amino acids. The V end was cut by 10 bases, the J end by 2 bases, with 23 bases between. The germline V gene has CDR1 SGHVS and CDR2 FQNEAQ. In making TCR cDNA, 5'RACE template switching added a universal primer site and UMIs to it. Using its own MiXCR run on the 5' RACE reads, TCRdb lists one record per CDR3 protein. The top ten clones hold around an eighth of a sample with approximately 550,000 distinct CDR3 sequences, about a fifth of them seen once. The sample here was PBMCs, taken 15 days after the yellow fever booster vaccination. The clonotype was recovered from a man aged 25-45 years who received the YFV17D yellow fever vaccine. The rearrangement uses TRBV7-8 and TRBJ2-5; D may match TRBD1 or TRBD2 (5 bases each). This CDR3 is CANPAPGAPPQETQYF. The CDR3 DNA is TGTGCCAACCCCGCGCCCGGGGCGCCACCTCAAGAGACCCAGTACTTC.